The 8 T cell receptor beta chains in this list originate from one sample, sequenced in a study of T cell repertoires in cytomegalovirus infection. Their target antigens are unknown. TCRdb re-derived calls from the reads in MiXCR, one entry per CDR3 protein. The data contain some 920,000 distinct CDR3 sequences, 30% to 40% of them singletons. Sequenced material: cultured CD8+ T cells from PBMCs, taken from culture after CMV antigen stimulation. The source of these receptors is a human donor in good health (CMV status not recorded). Some clones in this sample may be carry-over from other donors' samples.

The V call is TRBV12-3 or TRBV12-4, the J call TRBJ2-2, with D unresolved. There are 15 residues in the CDR3. Trimming shortened V by 0 bases and J by 1 base, and 6 bases separated the two germline ends. The CDR3 bases are TGTGCCAGCAGTTTAGCCGGGCAGAACACCGGGGAGCTGTTTTTT. Translated, it gives CASSLAGQNTGELFF.

The chain couples TRBV6-6 to TRBJ1-2, with TRBD1 matching over 10 bases. The CDR3 contains 15 residues. From germline, CDR1 is MNHNY and CDR2 SVGAGI (reference sequence). With 5 bases clipped from V and 3 bases from J, the junction kept 6 bases outside the gene matches. The DNA of the CDR3 is TGTGCCAGCAGTGACGGACAGGGGGATTACTATGGCTACACCTTC. The encoded protein is CASSDGQGDYYGYTF.

On this clonotype: The junction differs from germline at one of its ends, possibly a read error. The CDR3 nucleotides are TGTGCCACCAGCCCCTGGACCGGGATCTATGGCTACACCTTC. This gives the protein CATSPWTGIYGYTF. The chain has TRBV11-2 and TRBJ1-2, with D unresolved. Germline CDR1 reads SGHAT; CDR2 reads FQNNGV. CDR3 length: 14 residues. Full variable domain (missing parts from reference TRBV11-2 and TRBJ1-2): EAGVAQSPRYKIIEKRQSVAFWCNPISGHATLYWYQQILGQGPKLLIQFQNNGVVDDSQLPKDRFSAERLKGVDSTLKIQPAKLEDSAVYLCATSPWTGIYGYTFGSGTRLTVV.

This clonotype occurred a few times. V gene TRBV20-1 combines with J gene TRBJ2-5; TRBD2 matches at 7 bases. The V gene end was trimmed by 0 bases and the J gene end by 4 bases; junction bases not matched to a gene: 14. Germline lookup yields CDR1 DFQATT and CDR2 SNEGSKA (reference sequence). The CDR3 covers 17 residues. Here the CDR3 reads CSARDLYYGGGVETQYF. The CDR3 DNA reads as TGCAGTGCTAGAGATCTCTATTATGGGGGGGGAGTAGAGACCCAGTACTTC.

This clonotype was seen a few times. V is TRBV14 and J is TRBJ2-7, with unresolved D. CDR1 is SGHDN and CDR2 is FVKESK in the germline V gene. Trimming took off 3 bases at V and 2 bases at J, with 5 bases between the two ends. The CDR3 has 12 residues. The CDR3 DNA reads as TGTGCCAGCAGCCAGGCGGCCTACGAGCAGTACTTC. It yields the protein CASSQAAYEQYF.

CDR3 in DNA: TGTGCCAGCCCCTTACTAGCGGGGGGACCGGGGCCAGATACGCAGTATTTT. It is translated as CASPLLAGGPGPDTQYF. V is TRBV2 and J is TRBJ2-3; 12 bases fit TRBD2. Trimming took 8 bases from V and 4 from J; bases not matched to a gene: 13. There are 17 residues in the CDR3. Per the germline V gene, CDR1 is SNHLY and CDR2 is FYNNEI.

This clonotype was counted between two and nine times. The chain employs TRBV7-2 and TRBJ1-2; D is perhaps TRBD1 (6 bases). V dropped 1 base and J dropped 10 bases, with 10 bases sitting between them. This CDR3 has 12 amino acids. Germline V lookup: CDR1 SGHTA, CDR2 FQGNSA. Written as DNA, the CDR3 is TGTGCCAGCAGCTTAGTGGGGGCAGACTACACCTTC. It translates to CASSLVGADYTF.

This clonotype was seen a few times. This sequence joins TRBV6-1 and TRBJ2-1, with D possibly matching TRBD1 (6 bases). This CDR3 comprises 13 residues. CDR1 is MNHNS and CDR2 is SASEGT in the germline V gene. The V gene lost 3 bases and the J gene lost 7 bases, with 10 bases spanning the gap. The CDR3 is CASSDRGVNEQFF. The CDR3 DNA reads as TGTGCCAGCAGTGACAGGGGAGTTAATGAGCAGTTCTTC.